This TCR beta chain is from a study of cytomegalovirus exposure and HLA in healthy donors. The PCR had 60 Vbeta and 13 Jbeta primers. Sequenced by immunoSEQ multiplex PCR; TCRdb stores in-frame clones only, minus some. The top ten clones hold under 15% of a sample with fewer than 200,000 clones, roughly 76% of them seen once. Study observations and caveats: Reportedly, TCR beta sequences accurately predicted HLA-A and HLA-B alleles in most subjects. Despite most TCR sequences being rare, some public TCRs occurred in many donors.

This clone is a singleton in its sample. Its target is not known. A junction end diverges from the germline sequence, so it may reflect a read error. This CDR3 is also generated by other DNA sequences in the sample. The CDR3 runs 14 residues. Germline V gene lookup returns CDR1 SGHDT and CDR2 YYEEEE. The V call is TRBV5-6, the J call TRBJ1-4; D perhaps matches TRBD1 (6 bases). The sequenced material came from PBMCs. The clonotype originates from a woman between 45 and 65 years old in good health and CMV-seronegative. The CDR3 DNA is TGTGCCAGCAGCCCGGACAGAGCAAATGAAAAGCTGTTTTTT. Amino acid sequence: CASSPDRANEKLFF.